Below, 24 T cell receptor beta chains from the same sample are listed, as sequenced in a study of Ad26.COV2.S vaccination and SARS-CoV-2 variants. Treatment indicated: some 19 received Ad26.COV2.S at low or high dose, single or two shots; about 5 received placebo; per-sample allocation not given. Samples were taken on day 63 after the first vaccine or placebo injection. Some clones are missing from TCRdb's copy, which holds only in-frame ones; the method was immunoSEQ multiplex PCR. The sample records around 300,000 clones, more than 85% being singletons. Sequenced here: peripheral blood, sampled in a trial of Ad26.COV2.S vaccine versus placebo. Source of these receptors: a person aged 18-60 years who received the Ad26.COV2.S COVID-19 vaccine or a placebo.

CDR3: CASSIGEAYGYTF. CDR3 in DNA: TGTGCCAGTAGTATCGGAGAGGCCTATGGCTACACCTTC. The chain has TRBV19 and TRBJ1-2, with D unclear. Germline CDR1 and CDR2: LNHDA and SQIVND (reference sequence). This CDR3 has 13 amino acids. Trimming took off 3 bases at V and 4 bases at J, with 9 bases between the two ends.

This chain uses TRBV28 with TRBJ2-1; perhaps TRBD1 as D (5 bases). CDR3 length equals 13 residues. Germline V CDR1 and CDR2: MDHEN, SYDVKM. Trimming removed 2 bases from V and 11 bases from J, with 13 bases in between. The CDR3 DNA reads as TGTGCCAGCAGTTTACTCACAGGAGTAAAGCAGTTCTTC. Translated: CASSLLTGVKQFF.

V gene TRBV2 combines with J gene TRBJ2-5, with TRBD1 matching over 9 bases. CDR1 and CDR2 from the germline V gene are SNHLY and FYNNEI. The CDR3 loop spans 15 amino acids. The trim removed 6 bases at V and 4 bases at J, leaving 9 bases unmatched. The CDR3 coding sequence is TGTGCCAGCAGCGGACAGGGGTTGGGTGGAGAGACCCAGTACTTC. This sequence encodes CASSGQGLGGETQYF. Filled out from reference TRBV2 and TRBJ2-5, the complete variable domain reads EPEVTQTPSHQVTQMGQEVILRCVPISNHLYFYWYRQILGQKVEFLVSFYNNEISEKSEIFDDQFSVERPDGSNFTLKIRSTKLEDSAMYFCASSGQGLGGETQYFGPGTRLLVL.

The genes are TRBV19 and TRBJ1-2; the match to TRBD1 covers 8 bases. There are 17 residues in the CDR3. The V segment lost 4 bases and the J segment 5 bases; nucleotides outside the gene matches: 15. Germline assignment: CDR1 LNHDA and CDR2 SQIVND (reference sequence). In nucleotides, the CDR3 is TGTGCCAGTAGTACCCTCTACGACAGGGGAGGAAAATATGGCTACACCTTC. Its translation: CASSTLYDRGGKYGYTF. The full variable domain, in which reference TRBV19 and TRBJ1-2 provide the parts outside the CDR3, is DGGITQSPKYLFRKEGQNVTLSCEQNLNHDAMYWYRQDPGQGLRLIYYSQIVNDFQKGDIAEGYSVSREKKESFPLTVTSAQKNPTAFYLCASSTLYDRGGKYGYTFGSGTRLTVV.

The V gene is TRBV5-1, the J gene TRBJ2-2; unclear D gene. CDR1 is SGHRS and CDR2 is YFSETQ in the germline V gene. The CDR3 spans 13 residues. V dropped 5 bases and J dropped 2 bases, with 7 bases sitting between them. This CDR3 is CASSTRNTGELFF. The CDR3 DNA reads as TGCGCCAGCAGTACACGTAACACCGGGGAGCTGTTTTTT.

The CDR3 spells CASSLGDGAYEQYF. For the CDR3, the DNA is TGCGCCAGCAGCTTGGGGGACGGAGCCTACGAGCAGTACTTC. The chain links TRBV5-1 to TRBJ2-7; D assignment may be TRBD1 or TRBD2 (5 bases each). This CDR3 has 14 residues. Trimming pared 0 bases from V and 2 bases from J, leaving 9 bases between. Germline V lookup: CDR1 SGHRS, CDR2 YFSETQ. The complete variable domain, with remaining parts taken from reference TRBV5-1 and TRBJ2-7, reads KAGVTQTPRYLIKTRGQQVTLSCSPISGHRSVSWYQQTPGQGLQFLFEYFSETQRNKGNFPGRFSGRQFSNSRSEMNVSTLELGDSALYLCASSLGDGAYEQYFGPGTRLTVT.

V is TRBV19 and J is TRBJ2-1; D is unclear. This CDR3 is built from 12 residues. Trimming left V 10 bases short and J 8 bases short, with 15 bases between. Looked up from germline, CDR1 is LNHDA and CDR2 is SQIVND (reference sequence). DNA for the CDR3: TGTGCCACCTACCCTTTAAGCGATGAGCAGTTCTTC. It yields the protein CATYPLSDEQFF.

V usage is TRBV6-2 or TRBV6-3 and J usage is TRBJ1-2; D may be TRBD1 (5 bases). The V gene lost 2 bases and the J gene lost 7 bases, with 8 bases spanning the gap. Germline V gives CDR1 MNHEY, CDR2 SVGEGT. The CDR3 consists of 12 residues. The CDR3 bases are TGTGCCAGCAGTTACCCAGACAGTGGCTACACCTTC. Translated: CASSYPDSGYTF.

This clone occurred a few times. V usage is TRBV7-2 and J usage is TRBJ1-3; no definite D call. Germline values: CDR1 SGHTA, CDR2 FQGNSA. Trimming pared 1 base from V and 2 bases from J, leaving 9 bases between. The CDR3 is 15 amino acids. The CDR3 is CASSLVSKTGNTIYF. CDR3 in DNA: TGTGCCAGCAGCTTAGTTTCAAAGACTGGAAACACCATATATTTT.

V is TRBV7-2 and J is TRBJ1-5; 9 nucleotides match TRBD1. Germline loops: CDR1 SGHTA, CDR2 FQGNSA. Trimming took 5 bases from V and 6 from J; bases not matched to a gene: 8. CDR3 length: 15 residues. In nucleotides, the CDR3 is TGTGCCAGCAGCATCCGACAGGGGGGTGGTCAGCCCCAGCATTTT. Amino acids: CASSIRQGGGQPQHF.

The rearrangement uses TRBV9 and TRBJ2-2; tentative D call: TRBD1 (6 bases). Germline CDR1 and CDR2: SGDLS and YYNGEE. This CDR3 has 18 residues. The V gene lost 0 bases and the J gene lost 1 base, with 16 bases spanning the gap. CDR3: CASSVAIGGRVNTGELFF. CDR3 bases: TGTGCCAGCAGCGTAGCCATAGGGGGTCGGGTGAACACCGGGGAGCTGTTTTTT.

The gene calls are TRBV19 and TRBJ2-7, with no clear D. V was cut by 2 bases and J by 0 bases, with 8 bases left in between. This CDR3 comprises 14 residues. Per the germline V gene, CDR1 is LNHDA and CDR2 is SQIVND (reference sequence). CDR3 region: CASSINPSSYEQYF. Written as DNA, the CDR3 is TGTGCCAGTAGTATAAACCCCTCCTCCTACGAGCAGTACTTC.

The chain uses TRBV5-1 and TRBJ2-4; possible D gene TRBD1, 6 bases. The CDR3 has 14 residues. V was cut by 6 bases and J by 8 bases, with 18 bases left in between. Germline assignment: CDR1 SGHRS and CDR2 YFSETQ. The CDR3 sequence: CASKQQGVGDIQYF. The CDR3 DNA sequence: TGCGCCAGCAAGCAACAGGGTGTGGGGGACATTCAGTACTTC.

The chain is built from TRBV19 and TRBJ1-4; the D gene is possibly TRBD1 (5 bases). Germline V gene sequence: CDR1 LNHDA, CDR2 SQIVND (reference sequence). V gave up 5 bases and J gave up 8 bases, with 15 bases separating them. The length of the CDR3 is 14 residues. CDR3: CASSPSARGEKLFF. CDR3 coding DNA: TGTGCCAGTAGTCCCTCTGCGAGGGGAGAAAAACTGTTTTTT.

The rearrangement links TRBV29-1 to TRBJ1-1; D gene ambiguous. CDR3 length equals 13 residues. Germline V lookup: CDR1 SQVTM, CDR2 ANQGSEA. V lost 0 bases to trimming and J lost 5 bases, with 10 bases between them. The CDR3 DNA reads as TGCAGCGTTGAAGACTGGGAAGGGACTGAAGCTTTCTTT. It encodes CSVEDWEGTEAFF.

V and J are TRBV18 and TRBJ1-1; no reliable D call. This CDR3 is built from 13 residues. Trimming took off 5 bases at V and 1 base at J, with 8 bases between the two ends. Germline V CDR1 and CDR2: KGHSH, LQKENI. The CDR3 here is CASSVTGNTEAFF. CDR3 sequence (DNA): TGTGCCAGCTCAGTCACGGGGAACACTGAAGCTTTCTTT.

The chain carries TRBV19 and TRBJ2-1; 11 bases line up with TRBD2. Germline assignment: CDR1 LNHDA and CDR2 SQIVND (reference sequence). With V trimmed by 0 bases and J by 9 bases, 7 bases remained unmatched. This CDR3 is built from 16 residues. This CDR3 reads CASSIDQVSGRGEQFF. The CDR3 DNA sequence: TGTGCCAGTAGTATAGATCAAGTTAGCGGGAGGGGTGAGCAGTTCTTC.

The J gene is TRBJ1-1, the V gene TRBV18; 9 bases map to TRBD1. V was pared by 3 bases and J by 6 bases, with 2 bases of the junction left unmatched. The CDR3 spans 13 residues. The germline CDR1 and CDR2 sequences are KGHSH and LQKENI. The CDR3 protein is CASSPDRGSEAFF. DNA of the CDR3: TGTGCCAGCTCACCCGACAGGGGGTCTGAAGCTTTCTTT.

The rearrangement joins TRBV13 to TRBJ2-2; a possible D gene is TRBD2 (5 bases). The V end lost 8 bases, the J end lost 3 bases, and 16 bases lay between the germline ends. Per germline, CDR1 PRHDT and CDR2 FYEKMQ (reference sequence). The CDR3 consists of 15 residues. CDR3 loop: CASADASGDTGELFF. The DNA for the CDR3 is TGTGCCAGCGCGGACGCCAGCGGTGACACCGGGGAGCTGTTTTTT.

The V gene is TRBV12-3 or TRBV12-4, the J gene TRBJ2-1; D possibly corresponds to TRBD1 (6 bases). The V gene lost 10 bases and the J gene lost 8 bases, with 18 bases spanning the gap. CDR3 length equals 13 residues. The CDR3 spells CAITFQGPDEQFF. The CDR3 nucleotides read TGTGCCATCACCTTTCAGGGGCCCGATGAGCAGTTCTTC.

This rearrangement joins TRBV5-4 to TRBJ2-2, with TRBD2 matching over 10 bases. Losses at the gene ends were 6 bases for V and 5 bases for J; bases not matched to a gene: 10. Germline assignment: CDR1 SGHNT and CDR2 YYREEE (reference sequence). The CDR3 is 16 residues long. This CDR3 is CASTHLAGDGTGELFF. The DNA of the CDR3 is TGTGCCAGCACCCATCTAGCGGGGGACGGTACCGGGGAGCTGTTTTTT.

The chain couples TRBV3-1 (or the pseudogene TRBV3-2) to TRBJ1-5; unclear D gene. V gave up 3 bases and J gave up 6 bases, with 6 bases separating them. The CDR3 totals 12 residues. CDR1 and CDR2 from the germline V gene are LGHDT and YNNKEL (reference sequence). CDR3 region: CASSHASQPQHF. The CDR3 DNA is TGTGCCAGCAGCCACGCCAGTCAGCCCCAGCATTTT.

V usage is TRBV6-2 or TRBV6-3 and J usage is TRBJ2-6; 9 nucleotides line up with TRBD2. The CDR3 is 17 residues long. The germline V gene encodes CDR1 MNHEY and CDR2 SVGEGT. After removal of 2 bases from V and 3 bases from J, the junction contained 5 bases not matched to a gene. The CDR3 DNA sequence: TGTGCCAGCAGTTACCCTGCGGGAGGGGGTGGGGCCAACGTCCTGACTTTC. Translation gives CASSYPAGGGGANVLTF.

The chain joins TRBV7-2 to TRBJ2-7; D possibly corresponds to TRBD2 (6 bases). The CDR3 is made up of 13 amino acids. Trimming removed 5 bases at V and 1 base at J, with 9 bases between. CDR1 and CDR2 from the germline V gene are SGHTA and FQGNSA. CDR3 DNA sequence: TGTGCCAGCAGCCGGGACTTATCCTACGAGCAGTACTTC. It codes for CASSRDLSYEQYF.